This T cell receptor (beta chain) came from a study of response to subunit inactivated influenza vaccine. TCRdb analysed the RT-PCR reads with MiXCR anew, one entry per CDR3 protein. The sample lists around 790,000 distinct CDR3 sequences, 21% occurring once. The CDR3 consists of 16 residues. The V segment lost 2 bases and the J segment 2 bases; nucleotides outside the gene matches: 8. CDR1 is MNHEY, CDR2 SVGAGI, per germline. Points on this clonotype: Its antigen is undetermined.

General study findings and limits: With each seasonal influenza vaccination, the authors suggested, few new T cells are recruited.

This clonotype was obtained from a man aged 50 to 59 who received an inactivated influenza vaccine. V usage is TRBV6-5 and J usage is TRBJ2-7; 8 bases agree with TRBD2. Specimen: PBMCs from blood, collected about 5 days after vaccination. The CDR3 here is CASSYGVSGVTYEQYF. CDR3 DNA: TGTGCCAGCAGTTACGGGGTTAGCGGGGTTACCTACGAGCAGTACTTC.